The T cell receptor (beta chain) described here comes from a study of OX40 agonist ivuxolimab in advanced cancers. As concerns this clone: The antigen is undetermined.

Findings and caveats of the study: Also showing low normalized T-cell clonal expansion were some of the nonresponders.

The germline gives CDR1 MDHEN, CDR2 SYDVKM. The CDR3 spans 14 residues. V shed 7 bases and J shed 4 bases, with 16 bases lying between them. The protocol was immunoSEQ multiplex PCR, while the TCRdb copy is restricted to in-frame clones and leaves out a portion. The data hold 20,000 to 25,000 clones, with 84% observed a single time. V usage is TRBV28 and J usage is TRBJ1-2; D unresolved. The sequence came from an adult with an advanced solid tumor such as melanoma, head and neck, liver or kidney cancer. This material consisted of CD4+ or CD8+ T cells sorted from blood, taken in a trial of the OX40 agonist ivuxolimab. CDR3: CASTMDWGSYGYTF. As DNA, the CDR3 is TGTGCCAGCACAATGGACTGGGGAAGCTATGGCTACACCTTC.